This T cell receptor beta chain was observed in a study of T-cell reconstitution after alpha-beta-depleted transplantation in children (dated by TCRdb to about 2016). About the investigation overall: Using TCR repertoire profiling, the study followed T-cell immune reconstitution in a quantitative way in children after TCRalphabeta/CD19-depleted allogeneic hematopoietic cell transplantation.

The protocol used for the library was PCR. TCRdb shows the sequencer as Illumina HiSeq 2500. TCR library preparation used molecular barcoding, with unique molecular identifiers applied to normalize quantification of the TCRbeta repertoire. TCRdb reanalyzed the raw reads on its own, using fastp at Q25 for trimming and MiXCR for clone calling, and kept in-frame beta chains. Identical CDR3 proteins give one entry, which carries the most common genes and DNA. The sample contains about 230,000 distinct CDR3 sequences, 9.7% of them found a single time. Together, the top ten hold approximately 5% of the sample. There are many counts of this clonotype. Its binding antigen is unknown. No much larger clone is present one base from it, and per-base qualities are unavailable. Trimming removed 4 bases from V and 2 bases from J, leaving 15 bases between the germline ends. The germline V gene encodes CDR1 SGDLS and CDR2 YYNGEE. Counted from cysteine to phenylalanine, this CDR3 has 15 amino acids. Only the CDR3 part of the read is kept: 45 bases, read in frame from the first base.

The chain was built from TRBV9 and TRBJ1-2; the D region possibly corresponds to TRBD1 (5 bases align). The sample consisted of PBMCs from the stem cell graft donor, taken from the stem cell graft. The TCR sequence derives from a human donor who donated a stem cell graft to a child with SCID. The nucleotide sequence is TGTGCCAGCAGCTCCTCCGTCAGGGCCAACTATGGCTACACCTTC. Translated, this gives CASSSSVRANYGYTF.